These 11 T cell receptor beta chains came from one sample sequenced in a study of T cell responses to AZD1222 COVID-19 vaccine. Here immunoSEQ multiplex PCR was the method, and the copy in TCRdb shows in-frame clones only, minus some. The sample lists 100,000 to 150,000 clones; approximately 84% were seen once. This material consisted of peripheral blood, taken on day 0 of AZD1222 vaccination. The receptor source for this set is an adult in good health.

The chain combines TRBV28 with TRBJ1-6; D remains unclear. The germline V and J ends were trimmed by 5 bases and 8 bases, with 16 bases remaining between them. CDR1 is MDHEN and CDR2 is SYDVKM in the germline V gene. The CDR3 covers 15 residues. The DNA of the CDR3 is TGTGCCAGCAGTATTGTCCCCCACCGTGATTCACCCCTCCACTTT. It codes for CASSIVPHRDSPLHF. The variable domain in full, with the rest retrieved from reference TRBV28 and TRBJ1-6, is DVKVTQSSRYLVKRTGEKVFLECVQDMDHENMFWYRQDPGLGLRLIYFSYDVKMKEKGDIPEGYSVSREKKERFSLILESASTNQTSMYLCASSIVPHRDSPLHFGNGTRLTVT.

The J gene is TRBJ1-5, the V gene TRBV13, with D uncertain. Between the trimmed V and J ends, which lost 5 bases and 7 bases, there was a span of 9 bases. The germline gives CDR1 PRHDT, CDR2 FYEKMQ (reference sequence). This CDR3 has 12 amino acids. The CDR3 DNA sequence: TGTGCCAGCAGCCAGCCCGGACAGCCCCAGCATTTT. As protein: CASSQPGQPQHF.

The V and J genes are TRBV5-1 and TRBJ2-3; no clear D gene. From germline, CDR1 is SGHRS and CDR2 YFSETQ. The length of the CDR3 is 12 residues. V was cut by 2 bases and J by 2 bases, with 3 bases left in between. The CDR3 region has the DNA TGCGCCAGCAGCTTTAACACAGATACGCAGTATTTT. Amino acid sequence: CASSFNTDTQYF.

The chain combines TRBV20-1 with TRBJ1-1; D call uncertain. Trimming took 6 bases from V and 6 from J, leaving 8 bases between them. The germline CDR1 and CDR2 sequences are DFQATT and SNEGSKA (reference sequence). The CDR3 is 10 amino acids. CDR3 amino acids: CSAGWAEAFF. As DNA, the CDR3 is TGCAGTGCAGGATGGGCTGAAGCTTTCTTT.

The chain is built from TRBV4-3 and TRBJ2-7; 9 bases fit TRBD1. Trimming cost V 9 bases and J 2 bases; bases outside gene matches: 5. The CDR3 is 13 residues long. Germline CDR1 and CDR2: LGHNA and YSLEER. The CDR3 region is CASKTGGAYEQYF. The CDR3 bases are TGCGCCAGTAAGACAGGGGGGGCCTACGAGCAGTACTTC.

This clone came up once. The J gene is TRBJ1-1, the V gene TRBV11-2; possible D gene TRBD1, 5 bases. Trimming took 0 bases from V and 4 from J, leaving 15 bases between them. CDR1 is SGHAT, CDR2 FQNNGV, per germline. The CDR3 sequence is 16 residues long. CDR3 residues: CASSLDLRRQGTEAFF. The CDR3 region has the DNA TGTGCCAGCAGCTTAGACTTGAGACGGCAGGGCACTGAAGCTTTCTTT.

In its sample, this clone was seen a few times. CDR3: CASSYSQGTVRTEAFF. Written as DNA, the CDR3 is TGTGCCAGCAGTTATTCTCAGGGTACGGTGCGGACTGAAGCTTTCTTT. J is TRBJ1-1 and V is TRBV6-5; D perhaps matches TRBD1 (5 bases). The CDR3 has 16 residues. CDR1 is MNHEY and CDR2 is SVGAGI in the germline V gene. V lost 3 bases to trimming and J lost 5 bases, with 19 bases between them.

Written as DNA, the CDR3 is TGTGCCAGCAGTTATATTACGAGTACTAACACCGGGGAGCTGTTTTTT. This gives the protein CASSYITSTNTGELFF. This chain connects TRBV27 to TRBJ2-2; D remains ambiguous. Trimming cost V 4 bases and J 2 bases, with 14 bases left between them. The CDR3 runs 16 residues. Germline assignment: CDR1 MNHEY and CDR2 SMNVEV (reference sequence).

The chain's CDR3 is CASSSQGANTGELFF. CDR3 DNA sequence: TGCGCCAGCAGCTCGCAGGGGGCGAACACCGGGGAGCTGTTTTTT. The chain uses TRBV5-1 and TRBJ2-2, with 7 bases that match TRBD1. Germline trimming cut 3 bases from V and 0 bases from J; bases unmatched to any gene: 2. Germline V gives CDR1 SGHRS, CDR2 YFSETQ. The CDR3 totals 15 residues.

The chain employs TRBV3-1 (or the pseudogene TRBV3-2) and TRBJ2-7, with 9 bases that match TRBD2. Trimming at V came to 3 bases and at J to 1 base, leaving 7 bases not matched to a gene. The germline gives CDR1 LGHDT, CDR2 YNNKEL (reference sequence). The CDR3 spans 16 residues. This CDR3 is CASSQGIAGVSYEQYF. The CDR3 bases are TGTGCCAGCAGCCAGGGGATAGCGGGGGTTTCCTACGAGCAGTACTTC.

The V call is TRBV7-2, the J call TRBJ1-5; D is ambiguous. CDR3 length: 16 residues. CDR1 SGHTA and CDR2 FQGNSA come from the germline V gene. The germline V and J ends were trimmed by 5 bases and 0 bases, with 14 bases remaining between them. CDR3 coding DNA: TGTGCCAGCAGCCCCCGGGTGCTTTATAGCAATCAGCCCCAGCATTTT. Amino acid sequence: CASSPRVLYSNQPQHF.